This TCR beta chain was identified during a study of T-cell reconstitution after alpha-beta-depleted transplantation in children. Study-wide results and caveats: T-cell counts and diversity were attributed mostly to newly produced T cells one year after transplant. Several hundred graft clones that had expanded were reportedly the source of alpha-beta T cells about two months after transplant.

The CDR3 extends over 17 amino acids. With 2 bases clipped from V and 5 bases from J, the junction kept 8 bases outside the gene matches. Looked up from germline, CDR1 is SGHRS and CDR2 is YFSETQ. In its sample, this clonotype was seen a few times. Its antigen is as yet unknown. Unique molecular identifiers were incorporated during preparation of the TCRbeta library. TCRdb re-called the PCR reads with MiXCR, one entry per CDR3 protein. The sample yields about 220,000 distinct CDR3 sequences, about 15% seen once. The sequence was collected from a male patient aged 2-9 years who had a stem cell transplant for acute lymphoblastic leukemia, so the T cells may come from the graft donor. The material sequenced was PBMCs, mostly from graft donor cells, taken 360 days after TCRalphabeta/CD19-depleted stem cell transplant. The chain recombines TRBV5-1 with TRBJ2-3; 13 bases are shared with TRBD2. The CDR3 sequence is CASSLPGLAGLGDTQYF. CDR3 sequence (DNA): TGCGCCAGCAGCTTACCGGGACTAGCGGGGTTAGGAGATACGCAGTATTTT.